This entry concerns a single T cell receptor beta chain. What it recognizes is unknown. TCRdb keeps only in-frame clones here, not all; method: immunoSEQ multiplex PCR. The table lists fewer than 11,000 clones, about 76% of them singletons. This specimen comes from a study of T cell clonotyping in hematopoietic cell transplantation. Findings and caveats of the study: No sorting was done, leaving CD4 and CD8 contributions mixed. Pathologically expanded recipient clonotypes increased progressively from day 30 to day 180 as diversity fell.

The ends were cut back, 6 bases at V and 0 bases at J, with 19 bases in the middle. Germline V lookup: CDR1 SGHRS, CDR2 YFSETQ. The CDR3 is 18 residues long. The source of this sequence is a female patient in her 40s who had an allogeneic stem cell transplant from a related donor, so T cells may come from the graft donor. Some clones in this sample may be carry-over from other donors' samples. The chain uses TRBV5-1 and TRBJ2-6, with D unclear. The specimen comprised PBMCs, sampled 30 days after allogeneic stem cell transplant. Written as DNA, the CDR3 is TGCGCCAGCACCAAAGACGGAAGTTTGAGCTCTGGGGCCAACGTCCTGACTTTC. Its protein is CASTKDGSLSSGANVLTF.